This T cell receptor beta chain is drawn from a study of monozygotic twins with inflammatory bowel disease. On this clonotype: No antigen is known for it.

CDR3 length equals 15 residues. The V gene's germline CDR1 is SGHVS and CDR2 FQNEAQ. General observations from the study: TCRbeta inverse Simpson diversity was decreased in IBD patients versus healthy co-twins. Concordant and discordant twins showed no difference in repertoire similarity, possibly from limited power.

TCRdb reanalyzed the 5' RACE reads, giving one entry per CDR3 protein sequence and no DNA. The sample table includes over 200,000 distinct CDR3 sequences. This TCR was sampled from a human donor with ulcerative colitis or Crohn's disease, or a healthy co-twin of an affected twin (not recorded which). The V gene is TRBV7-8, the J gene TRBJ1-5; TCRdb calls TRBD1, which cannot be checked without DNA. The sample was blood. The CDR3 reads CASSPGGGSNQPQHF.